A single sample is the source of the 25 T cell receptor beta chains below, sequenced in a study of cytomegalovirus exposure and HLA in healthy donors. In the PCR, 60 Vbeta and 13 Jbeta primers were used. The protocol was immunoSEQ multiplex PCR, while the TCRdb copy is restricted to in-frame clones and leaves out a portion. The repertoire holds 120,000 to 150,000 clones, with about 80% as singletons. The sample was PBMCs. Every receptor here comes from a male donor in good health and CMV-seronegative.

The genes are TRBV6-1 and TRBJ1-1; no clear D gene. In germline, CDR1 is MNHNS, CDR2 SASEGT. The CDR3 runs to 12 residues. V shed 0 bases and J shed 10 bases, with 9 bases lying between them. DNA of the CDR3: TGTGCCAGCAGTGAAGCCGGGTTAGGAGCTTTCTTT. Encoded protein: CASSEAGLGAFF.

J is TRBJ1-6 and V is TRBV28, with D possibly matching TRBD1 (6 bases). This CDR3 has 14 residues. The germline V and J ends were trimmed by 6 bases and 13 bases, with 19 bases remaining between them. CDR1 is MDHEN and CDR2 is SYDVKM in the germline V gene. The CDR3 sequence: CASRRGSASEPLHF. CDR3 nucleotides: TGTGCCAGCAGGAGGGGGTCCGCTTCCGAGCCCCTCCACTTT. The variable domain in full, with the rest retrieved from reference TRBV28 and TRBJ1-6, is DVKVTQSSRYLVKRTGEKVFLECVQDMDHENMFWYRQDPGLGLRLIYFSYDVKMKEKGDIPEGYSVSREKKERFSLILESASTNQTSMYLCASRRGSASEPLHFGNGTRLTVT.

This clone was observed once. J is TRBJ2-2 and V is TRBV19; weak D call: TRBD2 (6 bases). V was shortened by 6 bases and J by 8 bases, with 16 bases between the two germline ends. From germline, CDR1 is LNHDA and CDR2 SQIVND (reference sequence). The CDR3 length is 14 residues. CDR3 bases: TGTGCCAGTAGGTGGGGGGAAAATTCGGGGGAGCTGTTTTTT. Protein sequence: CASRWGENSGELFF.

The rearrangement links TRBV29-1 to TRBJ1-4; D not resolved. The germline V and J ends were trimmed by 0 bases and 6 bases, with 14 bases remaining between them. This CDR3 comprises 15 residues. Per germline, CDR1 SQVTM and CDR2 ANQGSEA. The CDR3 region is CSVEDRGSGDEKLFF. The CDR3 bases are TGCAGCGTTGAAGATCGGGGATCTGGGGATGAAAAACTGTTTTTT.

The rearrangement joins TRBV27 to TRBJ2-3, with D maybe TRBD1 (5 bases). V gave up 4 bases and J gave up 0 bases, with 11 bases separating them. The CDR3 contains 15 residues. The germline CDR1 and CDR2 sequences are MNHEY and SMNVEV (reference sequence). This CDR3 is CASSSGWPSTDTQYF. The CDR3 DNA reads TGTGCCAGCAGTTCAGGGTGGCCGAGCACAGATACGCAGTATTTT.

This clone was recorded a few times. The chain employs TRBV6-5 and TRBJ2-2; 11 bases match TRBD2. The CDR3 consists of 15 residues. Germline V gives CDR1 MNHEY, CDR2 SVGAGI. V shed 4 bases, J shed 3 bases, and the junction held 1 base outside the gene matches. For the CDR3, the DNA is TGTGCCAGCAGTTTAGCGGGAGGGTACACCGGGGAGCTGTTTTTT. Residues: CASSLAGGYTGELFF.

The chain combines TRBV25-1 with TRBJ2-3, with 12 bases matching TRBD2. The CDR3 runs 17 residues. Trimming removed 0 bases from V and 4 bases from J; junction bases left unmatched: 5. Germline CDR1 reads MGHDK; CDR2 reads SYGVNS. The CDR3 region is CASSEYMTSGSADTQYF. The CDR3 DNA is TGTGCCAGCAGTGAATACATGACTAGCGGGAGTGCAGATACGCAGTATTTT.

This clone has a handful of counts. The genes are TRBV1 and TRBJ2-7; TRBD1 reflects the table's D call only, with no check against the DNA. TRBV1 is deemed a pseudogene. This CDR3 comprises 14 residues. This CDR3 is CTSSRTGSPYEQYF. The CDR3 DNA reads as TGCACCAGCAGCCGGACAGGGAGTCCCTACGAGCAGTACTTC.

V and J are TRBV2 and TRBJ1-3, with TRBD1 matching 12 bases. Germline V gene lookup returns CDR1 SNHLY and CDR2 FYNNEI. With 5 bases clipped from V and 2 bases from J, the junction kept 1 base outside the gene matches. This CDR3 region has 15 residues. CDR3 protein: CASSRDRGPGNTIYF. The DNA for the CDR3 is TGTGCCAGCAGTAGGGACAGGGGGCCTGGAAACACCATATATTTT.

The chain joins TRBV2 to TRBJ2-2; possibly TRBD1 for D (5 bases). CDR1 is SNHLY and CDR2 is FYNNEI in the germline V gene. This CDR3 is built from 17 residues. V dropped 2 bases and J dropped 4 bases, with 17 bases sitting between them. CDR3 nucleotides: TGTGCCAGCAGTGAAAGGCCCACAGGACCGGGCACCGGGGAGCTGTTTTTT. It translates to CASSERPTGPGTGELFF.

The genes are TRBV6-1 and TRBJ1-2, with 9 nucleotides matching TRBD1. V shed 1 base, J shed 2 bases, and the junction held 2 bases outside the gene matches. The CDR3 has 15 residues. The germline gives CDR1 MNHNS, CDR2 SASEGT. The CDR3 spells CASSEDRGHNYGYTF. The CDR3 DNA reads TGTGCCAGCAGTGAAGACAGGGGGCACAACTATGGCTACACCTTC.

The chain employs TRBV14 and TRBJ2-1; 15 bases match TRBD2. CDR1 SGHDN and CDR2 FVKESK come from the germline V gene. The junction had 7 bases not matched to a gene; V was cut back by 6 bases and J by 10 bases. The CDR3 is 15 amino acids. In DNA form, the CDR3 reads TGTGCCAGCAGTAATGGACTAGCGGGAGGGGGCGAGCAGTTCTTC. This codes for CASSNGLAGGGEQFF.

This chain uses TRBV7-9 with TRBJ1-2; 12 bases fit TRBD1. This CDR3 has 15 amino acids. CDR1 SEHNR and CDR2 FQNEAQ come from the germline V gene (reference sequence). The V gene end was trimmed by 1 base and the J gene end by 7 bases; junction bases not matched to a gene: 4. This CDR3 reads CASSLGGQGARGYTF. The CDR3 DNA sequence: TGTGCCAGCAGCTTAGGGGGACAGGGGGCGCGTGGCTACACCTTC. Combining the CDR3 with reference TRBV7-9 and TRBJ1-2 gives the whole variable domain DTGVSQNPRHKITKRGQNVTFRCDPISEHNRLYWYRQTLGQGPEFLTYFQNEAQLEKSRLLSDRFSAERPKGSFSTLEIQRTEQGDSAMYLCASSLGGQGARGYTFGSGTRLTVV.

This clone has a single count. In nucleotides, the CDR3 is TGCGCCAGCAGCAAAGGACTAGCGGGAGGCCGCTCGACAGATACGCAGTATTTT. It translates to CASSKGLAGGRSTDTQYF. This sequence joins TRBV5-1 and TRBJ2-3, with 14 positions matching TRBD2. This CDR3 comprises 18 residues. V lost 4 bases, J lost 3 bases, and 10 bases stayed unmatched. The germline V gene has CDR1 SGHRS and CDR2 YFSETQ.

This rearrangement joins TRBV7-2 to TRBJ2-1; 7 bases fit TRBD1. Germline assignment: CDR1 SGHTA and CDR2 FQGNSA. V lost 5 bases to trimming and J lost 3 bases; unmatched junction nucleotides: 7. The CDR3 covers 15 residues. The CDR3 DNA sequence: TGTGCCAGCAGCCCACGGACAGGAGACTACAATGAGCAGTTCTTC. It yields the protein CASSPRTGDYNEQFF.

The chain has TRBV5-4 and TRBJ1-2; no clear D. Per germline, CDR1 SGHNT and CDR2 YYREEE (reference sequence). The germline V and J ends were trimmed by 1 base and 6 bases, with 7 bases remaining between them. This CDR3 comprises 12 residues. CDR3: CASSLYQDGYTF. The DNA of the CDR3 is TGTGCCAGCAGCTTGTACCAGGATGGCTACACCTTC. The entire variable domain, with the rest obtained from reference TRBV5-4 and TRBJ1-2, is as follows: ETGVTQSPTHLIKTRGQQVTLRCSSQSGHNTVSWYQQALGQGPQFIFQYYREEENGRGNFPPRFSGLQFPNYSSELNVNALELDDSALYLCASSLYQDGYTFGSGTRLTVV.

This clone appeared a single time. V gene TRBV5-4 combines with J gene TRBJ2-7; possibly TRBD2 for D (6 bases). The CDR3 is made up of 15 amino acids. CDR1 SGHNT and CDR2 YYREEE come from the germline V gene (reference sequence). The germline V and J ends were trimmed by 1 base and 2 bases, with 13 bases remaining between them. In DNA form, the CDR3 reads TGTGCCAGCAGCTTGCAGTTTACGGGGGCCTACGAGCAGTACTTC. Translating gives CASSLQFTGAYEQYF.

This clone was counted between two and nine times. V usage is TRBV11-3 and J usage is TRBJ2-7, with 7 bases fitting TRBD1. The CDR3 spans 15 residues. V shed 1 base, J shed 0 bases, and the junction held 3 bases outside the gene matches. Germline loops: CDR1 SGHNT, CDR2 YENEEA. CDR3 in amino acids: CASSLGGQDSYEQYF. CDR3 in DNA: TGTGCCAGCAGCTTAGGAGGACAGGACTCCTACGAGCAGTACTTC.

This chain joins TRBV5-4 and TRBJ2-3; TRBD2 aligns across 8 bases. Trimming at V came to 5 bases and at J to 3 bases, leaving 5 bases not matched to a gene. The CDR3 is 14 residues long. CDR1 is SGHNT and CDR2 is YYREEE in the germline V gene (reference sequence). The CDR3 protein is CASRTGGGTDTQYF. The CDR3 DNA reads TGTGCCAGCAGGACGGGGGGGGGAACAGATACGCAGTATTTT.

This clone showed up just once. V and J are TRBV18 and TRBJ1-3, with D uncertain. Trimming pared 2 bases from V and 1 base from J, leaving 12 bases between. The germline V gene has CDR1 KGHSH and CDR2 LQKENI. The CDR3 consists of 16 residues. The CDR3 DNA reads TGTGCCAGCTCACCATTGGACTCAGAATCTGGAAACACCATATATTTT. Translation: CASSPLDSESGNTIYF.

The chain couples TRBV30 to TRBJ1-2; 8 nucleotides match TRBD1. V was pared by 8 bases and J by 2 bases, with 1 base of the junction left unmatched. CDR3 length: 11 amino acids. From germline, CDR1 is GTSNPN and CDR2 SVGIG (reference sequence). This chain's CDR3 is CARTGNYGYTF. CDR3 bases: TGTGCCAGGACAGGGAACTATGGCTACACCTTC. The entire variable domain, with the rest obtained from reference TRBV30 and TRBJ1-2, is as follows: SQTIHQWPATLVQPVGSPLSLECTVEGTSNPNLYWYRQAAGRGLQLLFYSVGIGQISSEVPQNLSASRPQDRQFILSSKKLLLSDSGFYLCARTGNYGYTFGSGTRLTVV.

Comments on this clone: At one of its ends the junction is not consistent with the germline gene, which may arise from a read error. The gene calls are TRBV10-3 and TRBJ2-5; 11 bases are a match to TRBD1. CDR1 is ENHRY and CDR2 is SYGVKD in the germline V gene. The CDR3 consists of 15 residues. The CDR3, as DNA: TGTGCCAGCAGTCCCGGACAGGGGGCTTGGGAGACCCAGTACTTC. This encodes CASSPGQGAWETQYF.

V is TRBV6-5 and J is TRBJ2-7; TRBD1 aligns across 8 bases. CDR3 size: 13 residues. The V and J ends lost 5 bases and 6 bases, in that order; junction bases with no gene match: 6. From germline, CDR1 is MNHEY and CDR2 SVGAGI. CDR3 nucleotides: TGTGCCAGCAGTCCTAGGACAGGGTTCGAGCAGTACTTC. This encodes CASSPRTGFEQYF.

V usage is TRBV9 and J usage is TRBJ2-3; 9 bases map to TRBD2. The CDR3 has 17 residues. Germline CDR1 reads SGDLS; CDR2 reads YYNGEE. V dropped 0 bases and J dropped 5; count of bases not matched to a gene: 10. In nucleotides, the CDR3 is TGTGCCAGCAGCGTAGGCGGGGGGGCCGGGCTTCGAGATACGCAGTATTTT. This gives the protein CASSVGGGAGLRDTQYF. Complete variable domain (other parts from reference TRBV9 and TRBJ2-3): DSGVTQTPKHLITATGQRVTLRCSPRSGDLSVYWYQQSLDQGLQFLIQYYNGEERAKGNILERFSAQQFPDLHSELNLSSLELGDSALYFCASSVGGGAGLRDTQYFGPGTRLTVL.

This clone was found once. The V gene is TRBV2, the J gene TRBJ1-1; D call uncertain. This CDR3 is built from 14 residues. The germline CDR1 and CDR2 sequences are SNHLY and FYNNEI. Trimming removed 5 bases at V and 0 bases at J, with 10 bases between. In nucleotides, the CDR3 is TGTGCCAGCAGTCTAGCGAGGGTGAACACTGAAGCTTTCTTT. It codes for CASSLARVNTEAFF. The full variable domain, completed using reference TRBV2 and TRBJ1-1, is EPEVTQTPSHQVTQMGQEVILRCVPISNHLYFYWYRQILGQKVEFLVSFYNNEISEKSEIFDDQFSVERPDGSNFTLKIRSTKLEDSAMYFCASSLARVNTEAFFGQGTRLTVV.